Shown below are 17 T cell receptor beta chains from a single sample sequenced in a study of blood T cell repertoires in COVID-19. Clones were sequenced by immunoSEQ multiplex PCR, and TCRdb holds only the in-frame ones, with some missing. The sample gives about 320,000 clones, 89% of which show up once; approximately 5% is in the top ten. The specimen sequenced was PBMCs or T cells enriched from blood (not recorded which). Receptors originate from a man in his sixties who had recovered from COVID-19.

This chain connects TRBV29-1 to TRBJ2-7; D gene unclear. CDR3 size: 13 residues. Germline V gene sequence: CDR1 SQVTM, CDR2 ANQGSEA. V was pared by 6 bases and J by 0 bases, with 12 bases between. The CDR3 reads CSVTYPGSYEQYF. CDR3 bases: TGCAGCGTGACCTACCCGGGCTCCTACGAGCAGTACTTC.

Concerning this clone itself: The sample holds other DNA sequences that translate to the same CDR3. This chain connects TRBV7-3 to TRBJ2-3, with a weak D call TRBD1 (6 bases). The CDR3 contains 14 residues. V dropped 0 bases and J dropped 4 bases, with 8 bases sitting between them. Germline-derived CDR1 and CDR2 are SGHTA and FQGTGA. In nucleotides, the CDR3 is TGTGCCAGCAGCTTAACCAGGGGAGCAGATACGCAGTATTTT. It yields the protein CASSLTRGADTQYF.

DNA for the CDR3: TGTGCCAGCAGCTTAGCGGAGGGGGGACAGAGCACAGATACGCAGTATTTT. This encodes CASSLAEGGQSTDTQYF. The chain has TRBV7-2 and TRBJ2-3, with a possible D match to TRBD1 (7 bases). Germline-derived CDR1 and CDR2 are SGHTA and FQGNSA. Trimming left V 0 bases short and J 0 bases short, with 13 bases between. The CDR3 contains 17 residues.

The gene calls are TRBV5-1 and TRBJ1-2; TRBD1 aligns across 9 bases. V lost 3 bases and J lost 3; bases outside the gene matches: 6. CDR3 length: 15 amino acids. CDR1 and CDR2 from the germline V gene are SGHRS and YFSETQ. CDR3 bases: TGCGCCAGCAGCTACGGGACAGGGCTAGACTATGGCTACACCTTC. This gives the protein CASSYGTGLDYGYTF.

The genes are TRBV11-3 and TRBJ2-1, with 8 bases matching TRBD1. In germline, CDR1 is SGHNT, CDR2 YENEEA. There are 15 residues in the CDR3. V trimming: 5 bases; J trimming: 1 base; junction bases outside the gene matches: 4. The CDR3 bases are TGTGCCAGCAGCCGGACAGGGTCGTCCTACAATGAGCAGTTCTTC. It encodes CASSRTGSSYNEQFF.

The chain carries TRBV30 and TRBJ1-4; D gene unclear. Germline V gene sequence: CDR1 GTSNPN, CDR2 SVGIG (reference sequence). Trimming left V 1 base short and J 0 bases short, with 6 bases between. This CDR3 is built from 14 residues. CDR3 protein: CAWSAVATNEKLFF. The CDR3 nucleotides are TGTGCCTGGAGTGCGGTTGCAACTAATGAAAAACTGTTTTTT.

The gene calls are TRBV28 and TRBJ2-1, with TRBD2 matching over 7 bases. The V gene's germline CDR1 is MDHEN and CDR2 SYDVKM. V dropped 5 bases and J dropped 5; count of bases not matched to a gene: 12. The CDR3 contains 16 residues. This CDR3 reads CASSQIRTRGNNEQFF. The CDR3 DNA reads TGTGCCAGCAGTCAAATACGGACTAGAGGTAACAATGAGCAGTTCTTC.

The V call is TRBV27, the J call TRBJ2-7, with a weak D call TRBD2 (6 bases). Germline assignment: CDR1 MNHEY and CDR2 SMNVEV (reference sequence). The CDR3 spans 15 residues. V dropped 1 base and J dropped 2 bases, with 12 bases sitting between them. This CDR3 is CASSLFGTATYEQYF. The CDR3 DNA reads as TGTGCCAGCAGTTTATTCGGGACTGCTACCTACGAGCAGTACTTC.

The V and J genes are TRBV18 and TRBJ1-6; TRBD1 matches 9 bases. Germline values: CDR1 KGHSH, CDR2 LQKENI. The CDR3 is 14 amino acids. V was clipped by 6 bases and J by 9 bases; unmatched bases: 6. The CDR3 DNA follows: TGTGCCAGCTCGCGGGACAGGGAGACTTCACCCCTCCACTTT. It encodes CASSRDRETSPLHF.

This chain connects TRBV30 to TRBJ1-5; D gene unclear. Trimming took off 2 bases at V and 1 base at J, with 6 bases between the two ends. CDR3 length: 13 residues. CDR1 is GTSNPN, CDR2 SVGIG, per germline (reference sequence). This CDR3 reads CAWSTGSNQPQHF. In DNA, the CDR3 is TGTGCCTGGAGTACGGGGAGCAATCAGCCCCAGCATTTT.

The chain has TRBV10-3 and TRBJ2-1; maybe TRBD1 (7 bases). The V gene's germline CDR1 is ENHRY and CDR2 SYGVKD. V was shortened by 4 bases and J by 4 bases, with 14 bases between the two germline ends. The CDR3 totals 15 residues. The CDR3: CAISARQGGYNEQFF. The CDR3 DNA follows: TGTGCCATCAGTGCGCGCCAGGGGGGATACAATGAGCAGTTCTTC.

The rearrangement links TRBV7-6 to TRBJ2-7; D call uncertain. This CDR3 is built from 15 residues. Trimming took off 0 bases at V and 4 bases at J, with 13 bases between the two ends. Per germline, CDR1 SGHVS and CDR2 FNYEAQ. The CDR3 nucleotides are TGTGCCAGCAGCTTAGCCGGCCAACGGGTTTACGAGCAGTACTTC. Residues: CASSLAGQRVYEQYF. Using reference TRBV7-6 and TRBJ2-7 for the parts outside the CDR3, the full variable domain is GAGVSQSPRYKVTKRGQDVALRCDPISGHVSLYWYRQALGQGPEFLTYFNYEAQQDKSGLPNDRFSAERPEGSISTLTIQRTEQRDSAMYRCASSLAGQRVYEQYFGPGTRLTVT.

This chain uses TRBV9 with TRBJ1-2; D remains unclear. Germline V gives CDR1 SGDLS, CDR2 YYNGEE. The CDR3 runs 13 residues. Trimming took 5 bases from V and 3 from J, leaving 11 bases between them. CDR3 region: CASSTNSHYGYTF. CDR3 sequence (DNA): TGTGCCAGCAGTACCAACTCTCACTATGGCTACACCTTC.

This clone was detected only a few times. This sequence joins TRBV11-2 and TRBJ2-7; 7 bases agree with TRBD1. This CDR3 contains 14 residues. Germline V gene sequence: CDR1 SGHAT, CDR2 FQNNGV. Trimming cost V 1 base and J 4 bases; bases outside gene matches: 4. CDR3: CASSLAGQHYEQYF. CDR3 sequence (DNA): TGTGCCAGCAGCTTAGCGGGACAGCATTACGAGCAGTACTTC.

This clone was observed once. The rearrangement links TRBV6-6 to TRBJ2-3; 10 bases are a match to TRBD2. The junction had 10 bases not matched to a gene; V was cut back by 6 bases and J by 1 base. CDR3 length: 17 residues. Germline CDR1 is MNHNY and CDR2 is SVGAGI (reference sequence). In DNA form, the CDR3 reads TGTGCCAGCAGACGAGATCGGGGGACTAGCGGCACAGATACGCAGTATTTT. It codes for CASRRDRGTSGTDTQYF.

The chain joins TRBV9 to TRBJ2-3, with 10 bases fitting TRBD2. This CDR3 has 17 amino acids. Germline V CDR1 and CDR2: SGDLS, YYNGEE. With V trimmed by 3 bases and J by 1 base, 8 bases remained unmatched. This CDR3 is CASSAHRGTSGTDTQYF. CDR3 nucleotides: TGTGCCAGCAGCGCTCATAGGGGGACTAGCGGCACAGATACGCAGTATTTT.

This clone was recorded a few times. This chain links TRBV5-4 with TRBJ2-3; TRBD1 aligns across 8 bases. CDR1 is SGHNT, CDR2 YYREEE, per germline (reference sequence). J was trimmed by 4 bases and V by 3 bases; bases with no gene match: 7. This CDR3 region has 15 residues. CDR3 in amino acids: CASSYGQGEADTQYF. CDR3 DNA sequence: TGTGCCAGCAGCTACGGACAGGGTGAGGCAGATACGCAGTATTTT.